One sample yielded the 31 T cell receptor beta chains listed below, sequenced in a study of cytomegalovirus exposure and HLA in healthy donors. 60 Vbeta and 13 Jbeta primers were used in PCR. Here immunoSEQ multiplex PCR was the method, and the copy in TCRdb shows in-frame clones only, minus some. The data show more than 85,000 clones, around three quarters seen once. Sequenced input: PBMCs. Receptors originate from a female donor in good health and CMV-seropositive.

The chain links TRBV5-6 to TRBJ2-5; unclear D gene. The J call may be faulty, since TRBJ2-7 better matches the DNA end. Germline values: CDR1 SGHDT, CDR2 YYEEEE. This CDR3 contains 15 residues. The CDR3 reads CASSSPGLLSYEQYF. The CDR3 nucleotides are TGTGCCAGCAGCTCTCCGGGTCTTCTCTCCTACGAGCAGTACTTC.

A note on this clone: A read error is likely, as this CDR3 ends without the conserved phenylalanine or tryptophan. The chain uses TRBV6-1 and TRBJ1-5; maybe TRBD1 (5 bases). Germline-derived CDR1 and CDR2 are MNHNS and SASEGT. There are 16 residues in the CDR3. The germline V and J ends were trimmed by 1 base and 2 bases, with 12 bases remaining between them. DNA of the CDR3: TGTGCCAGCAGTGAAGGCTTCGGGGGTGGCAATCAGCCCCAGCATTCT. It translates to CASSEGFGGGNQPQHS.

This clone was detected once. The rearrangement uses TRBV19 and TRBJ1-1; D might be TRBD1 (6 bases). CDR1 is LNHDA and CDR2 is SQIVND in the germline V gene (reference sequence). The CDR3 runs to 15 residues. With 2 bases removed from V and 5 bases from J, the gap between germline ends came to 15 bases. The CDR3 nucleotides read TGTGCCAGTAGTATACCAGGGGAGGGGAGGACTGAAGCTTTCTTT. Translated: CASSIPGEGRTEAFF.

This chain uses TRBV6-4 with TRBJ2-2, with D hard to call. CDR3 length equals 15 residues. CDR1 and CDR2 from the germline V gene are MRHNA and SNTAGT. The V end was cut by 0 bases, the J end by 1 base, with 6 bases between. Written as DNA, the CDR3 is TGTGCCAGCAGTGACTCCCACGGGAACACCGGGGAGCTGTTTTTT. As protein: CASSDSHGNTGELFF.

This chain uses TRBV30 with TRBJ2-7; tentative D call: TRBD1 (5 bases). Per the germline V gene, CDR1 is GTSNPN and CDR2 is SVGIG (reference sequence). This CDR3 is built from 15 residues. V was trimmed by 0 bases and J by 7 bases, leaving 19 bases between them. The chain's CDR3 is CAWSVGHSRAREQYF. The CDR3 DNA reads TGTGCCTGGAGTGTTGGACACTCCCGAGCTCGGGAGCAGTACTTC.

This chain connects TRBV19 to TRBJ2-4; 7 bases fit TRBD1. Germline V gives CDR1 LNHDA, CDR2 SQIVND (reference sequence). The CDR3 is made up of 14 amino acids. The junction had 2 bases not matched to a gene; V was cut back by 5 bases and J by 1 base. The chain's CDR3 is CASSQQGAKNIQYF. The CDR3 DNA reads as TGTGCCAGTAGTCAACAGGGGGCCAAAAACATTCAGTACTTC.

The J gene is TRBJ2-5, the V gene TRBV2; D perhaps matches TRBD2 (6 bases). The germline V and J ends were trimmed by 6 bases and 2 bases, with 13 bases remaining between them. Per germline, CDR1 SNHLY and CDR2 FYNNEI. This CDR3 is 14 amino acids long. The CDR3: CASRRGTVQETQYF. The CDR3 coding sequence is TGTGCCAGCAGGCGCGGGACGGTTCAAGAGACCCAGTACTTC.

The genes are TRBV19 and TRBJ1-5; a weak D match, TRBD1 (6 bases). The CDR3 is 15 amino acids. The V and J ends lost 4 bases and 8 bases respectively, with 18 bases between them. Germline CDR1 is LNHDA and CDR2 is SQIVND (reference sequence). Here the CDR3 DNA reads TGTGCCAGTAGTAGGAAACAGGGAAACGCGGAGCCCCAGCATTTT. Its protein product is CASSRKQGNAEPQHF.

J is TRBJ2-1 and V is TRBV5-4, with 8 bases lining up with TRBD2. Losses at the gene ends were 4 bases for V and 4 bases for J; bases not matched to a gene: 10. The CDR3 has 16 amino acids. The germline V gene encodes CDR1 SGHNT and CDR2 YYREEE (reference sequence). The CDR3 spells CASSPASGRGYNEQFF. CDR3 coding DNA: TGTGCCAGCAGCCCGGCGAGCGGGAGAGGGTACAATGAGCAGTTCTTC.

The V and J genes are TRBV5-1 and TRBJ2-5; tentative D call: TRBD2 (5 bases). Germline-derived CDR1 and CDR2 are SGHRS and YFSETQ. With 1 base removed from V and 2 bases from J, the gap between germline ends came to 12 bases. This CDR3 region has 15 residues. The CDR3 protein is CASSLSSRTQETQYF. The CDR3 nucleotides read TGCGCCAGCAGCTTGTCGAGTAGGACTCAAGAGACCCAGTACTTC. The whole variable domain, filled in from reference TRBV5-1 and TRBJ2-5, reads KAGVTQTPRYLIKTRGQQVTLSCSPISGHRSVSWYQQTPGQGLQFLFEYFSETQRNKGNFPGRFSGRQFSNSRSEMNVSTLELGDSALYLCASSLSSRTQETQYFGPGTRLLVL.

The chain couples TRBV14 to TRBJ2-1; the match to TRBD1 covers 10 bases. Germline V gives CDR1 SGHDN, CDR2 FVKESK. V lost 3 bases and J lost 6; bases outside the gene matches: 8. The CDR3 is 16 residues long. The CDR3 DNA sequence: TGTGCCAGCAGCCAGCTCCCGGGACAGGGGTTCAATGAGCAGTTCTTC. Protein product: CASSQLPGQGFNEQFF.

This clone occurred once. The chain employs TRBV27 and TRBJ1-2, with D tentatively TRBD1 (6 bases). The V gene's germline CDR1 is MNHEY and CDR2 SMNVEV (reference sequence). This CDR3 comprises 12 residues. V was trimmed by 5 bases and J by 8 bases, leaving 12 bases between them. In DNA, the CDR3 is TGTGCCAGCAGTCCGCGCAGGGGCGGCTACACCTTC. Protein sequence: CASSPRRGGYTF.

This chain uses TRBV5-1 with TRBJ1-4; D ambiguous. Germline-derived CDR1 and CDR2 are SGHRS and YFSETQ. The CDR3 is 16 amino acids. Trimming removed 5 bases at V and 4 bases at J, with 18 bases between. The CDR3: CASSSDFFAHNEKLFF. DNA of the CDR3: TGCGCCAGCAGTTCCGACTTTTTTGCCCATAATGAAAAACTGTTTTTT.

The V gene is TRBV7-9, the J gene TRBJ1-6; D unresolved. Trimming removed 6 bases from V and 10 bases from J, with 22 bases in between. The CDR3 is made up of 16 amino acids. The V gene's germline CDR1 is SEHNR and CDR2 FQNEAQ (reference sequence). Written as DNA, the CDR3 is TGTGCCAGCAGTCCGCCGGGAACCCACGGGCCGTCACCCCTCCACTTT. This codes for CASSPPGTHGPSPLHF.

In this sample, this clone turned up once. This sequence joins TRBV5-1 and TRBJ1-3; 8 bases are shared with TRBD1. The CDR3 runs 16 residues. The junction had 6 bases not matched to a gene; V was cut back by 4 bases and J by 0 bases. Germline CDR1 SGHRS, CDR2 YFSETQ. Written as DNA, the CDR3 is TGCGCCAGCAGCCGGGTGGACAGGGCCTCTGGAAACACCATATATTTT. Protein: CASSRVDRASGNTIYF.

V is TRBV6-1 and J is TRBJ1-5; tentatively, D is TRBD1 (6 bases). Looked up from germline, CDR1 is MNHNS and CDR2 is SASEGT. The CDR3 runs 13 residues. V shed 6 bases and J shed 0 bases, with 6 bases lying between them. The CDR3 coding sequence is TGTGCCAGCAGGGACAGTAGCAATCAGCCCCAGCATTTT. This encodes CASRDSSNQPQHF.

This chain uses TRBV6-5 with TRBJ1-5, with 7 nucleotides matching TRBD1. Per germline, CDR1 MNHEY and CDR2 SVGAGI. This CDR3 has 16 residues. Losses at the gene ends were 2 bases for V and 7 bases for J; bases not matched to a gene: 11. The DNA of the CDR3 is TGTGCCAGCAGTTACCTGGGGACAGTCGTTAGCCAGCCCCAGCATTTT. Protein product: CASSYLGTVVSQPQHF.

The chain employs TRBV30 and TRBJ1-6; 7 positions match TRBD1. Germline CDR1 is GTSNPN and CDR2 is SVGIG (reference sequence). V lost 0 bases and J lost 4; bases outside the gene matches: 0. The CDR3 sequence is 14 residues long. The CDR3 DNA reads as TGTGCCTGGAGTGTACAGGGGTATAATTCACCCCTCCACTTT. It codes for CAWSVQGYNSPLHF.

The rearrangement uses TRBV4-1 and TRBJ1-4; TRBD1 agrees at 8 bases. The germline gives CDR1 MGHRA, CDR2 YSYEKL. The CDR3 contains 15 residues. The V gene end was trimmed by 2 bases and the J gene end by 5 bases; junction bases not matched to a gene: 4. In DNA, the CDR3 is TGCGCCAGCAGCCAATCCGGGACAGGAAATGAAAAACTGTTTTTT. Protein: CASSQSGTGNEKLFF.

The rearrangement links TRBV9 to TRBJ2-3; D ambiguous. Germline assignment: CDR1 SGDLS and CDR2 YYNGEE. CDR3 length: 15 residues. With 4 bases removed from V and 2 bases from J, the gap between germline ends came to 14 bases. The CDR3 region is CASSFQTHTTDTQYF. CDR3 sequence (DNA): TGTGCCAGCAGCTTCCAGACTCACACCACAGATACGCAGTATTTT.

The chain uses TRBV14 and TRBJ2-1, with 9 bases that match TRBD1. Unmatched junction bases numbered 5, after V lost 3 bases and J lost 8 bases. CDR1 SGHDN and CDR2 FVKESK come from the germline V gene. The CDR3 has 14 amino acids. In nucleotides, the CDR3 is TGTGCCAGCAGCCATTGGACAGGGGCCGATGAGCAGTTCTTC. It is translated as CASSHWTGADEQFF. The complete variable domain, with remaining parts taken from reference TRBV14 and TRBJ2-1, reads EAGVTQFPSHSVIEKGQTVTLRCDPISGHDNLYWYRRVMGKEIKFLLHFVKESKQDESGMPNNRFLAERTGGTYSTLKVQPAELEDSGVYFCASSHWTGADEQFFGPGTRLTVL.

The chain recombines TRBV30 with TRBJ2-7, with D maybe TRBD1 (5 bases). From germline, CDR1 is GTSNPN and CDR2 SVGIG (reference sequence). The CDR3 consists of 12 residues. The V gene lost 4 bases and the J gene lost 6 bases, with 13 bases spanning the gap. CDR3 sequence (DNA): TGTGCCTGGACCATGGGGCCCCGCGAGCAGTACTTC. Its protein is CAWTMGPREQYF. Full variable domain (remainder filled in from reference TRBV30 and TRBJ2-7): SQTIHQWPATLVQPVGSPLSLECTVEGTSNPNLYWYRQAAGRGLQLLFYSVGIGQISSEVPQNLSASRPQDRQFILSSKKLLLSDSGFYLCAWTMGPREQYFGPGTRLTVT.

This chain joins TRBV29-1 and TRBJ1-4; D remains unclear. Looked up from germline, CDR1 is SQVTM and CDR2 is ANQGSEA. Trimming removed 4 bases at V and 7 bases at J, with 10 bases between. The CDR3 length is 12 residues. CDR3 DNA: TGCAGCGTTGTGGGTCTAGGTGAAAAACTGTTTTTT. Its protein product is CSVVGLGEKLFF.

The chain is built from TRBV12-1 and TRBJ2-2; the D call of TRBD2 is as the table states it, not checked on the DNA. TRBV12-1 is termed a pseudogene. The CDR3 totals 17 residues. This CDR3 reads CASSLKRGAPNTGELFF. CDR3 coding DNA: TGTGCCAGCAGCTTAAAGCGGGGGGCCCCCAACACCGGGGAGCTGTTTTTT.

The V call is TRBV2, the J call TRBJ1-5, with a weak D call TRBD1 (6 bases). V shed 6 bases and J shed 0 bases, with 12 bases lying between them. Germline values: CDR1 SNHLY, CDR2 FYNNEI. CDR3 size: 15 residues. The CDR3 region is CASSGQLNSNQPQHF. The CDR3 nucleotides read TGTGCCAGCAGCGGACAGTTAAATAGCAATCAGCCCCAGCATTTT.

This chain uses TRBV5-1 with TRBJ2-3; 11 bases are a match to TRBD2. The V gene end was trimmed by 5 bases and the J gene end by 1 base; junction bases not matched to a gene: 6. This CDR3 has 16 amino acids. The germline gives CDR1 SGHRS, CDR2 YFSETQ. CDR3 in DNA: TGCGCCAGCAGGCCCGGGACTAGCGGCCGCACAGATACGCAGTATTTT. Translated, it gives CASRPGTSGRTDTQYF.

The gene calls are TRBV19 and TRBJ1-4; D remains unclear. V was pared by 6 bases and J by 8 bases, with 13 bases between. This CDR3 is built from 13 residues. Germline V lookup: CDR1 LNHDA, CDR2 SQIVND (reference sequence). Written as DNA, the CDR3 is TGTGCCAGTAGGAGTCAGGATCGCGAAAAACTGTTTTTT. This sequence encodes CASRSQDREKLFF.

V usage is TRBV10-1 and J usage is TRBJ2-2; TRBD1 matches 8 bases. With V trimmed by 8 bases and J by 4 bases, 12 bases remained unmatched. The germline gives CDR1 WNHNN, CDR2 SYGVQD (reference sequence). The CDR3 totals 16 residues. CDR3 bases: TGCGCCAGCTCCCTCGCAGGGGGCTCTGGCACCGGGGAGCTGTTTTTT. It yields the protein CASSLAGGSGTGELFF.

This clone was seen once. The gene calls are TRBV10-3 and TRBJ2-2, with D possibly matching TRBD1 (7 bases). Trimming cost V 2 bases and J 1 base, with 11 bases left between them. CDR1 ENHRY and CDR2 SYGVKD come from the germline V gene. This CDR3 region has 16 residues. CDR3 protein: CAISEPGGGNTGELFF. DNA of the CDR3: TGTGCCATCAGTGAGCCAGGGGGAGGGAACACCGGGGAGCTGTTTTTT.

The count of this clone is one. The chain uses TRBV6-5 and TRBJ2-1, with a tentative D call TRBD2 (5 bases). There are 12 residues in the CDR3. Germline CDR1 MNHEY, CDR2 SVGAGI. The V gene lost 6 bases and the J gene lost 12 bases, with 15 bases spanning the gap. The DNA of the CDR3 is TGTGCCAGCAGCCCTATAACGGGGAGGCAGTTCTTC. This sequence encodes CASSPITGRQFF.

This rearrangement joins TRBV5-1 to TRBJ1-1; the D is unclear. The CDR3 runs 14 residues. V was pared by 0 bases and J by 3 bases, with 9 bases between. The germline gives CDR1 SGHRS, CDR2 YFSETQ. The CDR3 is CASSLGNGDTEAFF. CDR3 DNA sequence: TGCGCCAGCAGCTTGGGAAACGGGGACACTGAAGCTTTCTTT.